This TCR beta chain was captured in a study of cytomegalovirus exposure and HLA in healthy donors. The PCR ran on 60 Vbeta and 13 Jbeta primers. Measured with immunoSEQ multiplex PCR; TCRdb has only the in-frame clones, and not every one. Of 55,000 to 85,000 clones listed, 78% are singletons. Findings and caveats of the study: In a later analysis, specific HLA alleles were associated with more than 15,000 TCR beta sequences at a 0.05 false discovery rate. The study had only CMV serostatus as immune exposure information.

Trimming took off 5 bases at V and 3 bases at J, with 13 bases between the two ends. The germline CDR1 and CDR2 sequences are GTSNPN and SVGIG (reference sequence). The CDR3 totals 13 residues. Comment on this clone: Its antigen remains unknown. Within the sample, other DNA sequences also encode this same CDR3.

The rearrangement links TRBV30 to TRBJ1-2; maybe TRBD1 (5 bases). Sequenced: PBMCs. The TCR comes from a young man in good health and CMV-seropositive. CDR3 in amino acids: CAWEHTGDYGYTF. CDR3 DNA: TGTGCCTGGGAACACACGGGGGACTATGGCTACACCTTC.